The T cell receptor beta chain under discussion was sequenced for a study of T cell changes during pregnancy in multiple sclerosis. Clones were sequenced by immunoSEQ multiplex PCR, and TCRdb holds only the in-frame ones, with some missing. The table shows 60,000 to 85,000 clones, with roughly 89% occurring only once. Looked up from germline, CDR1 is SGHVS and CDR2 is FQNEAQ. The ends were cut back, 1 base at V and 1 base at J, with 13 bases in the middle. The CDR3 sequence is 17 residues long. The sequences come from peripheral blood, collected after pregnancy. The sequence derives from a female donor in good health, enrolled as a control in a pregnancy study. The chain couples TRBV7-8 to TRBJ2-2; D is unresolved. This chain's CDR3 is CASSLGRLAENTGELFF. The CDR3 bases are TGTGCCAGCAGCTTAGGACGGTTGGCGGAGAACACCGGGGAGCTGTTTTTT.